These 27 T cell receptor beta chains came from one sample sequenced in a study of read filtering for tumor transcriptome and immune sequencing. The library was built from roughly 400 ng RNA with molecular barcoded adaptors for alpha/delta and beta/gamma chains. TCRdb analysed the reads with MiXCR anew, one entry per CDR3 protein. The table shows approximately 23,000 distinct CDR3 sequences, with about 20% occurring only once. Material for sequencing was a population of CD138-negative cells sorted from bone marrow. These receptors were collected from a donor aged 40 or older with multiple myeloma.

This clonotype occurred many times. This chain links TRBV20-1 with TRBJ2-7, with 11 bases matching TRBD2. V trimming: 0 bases; J trimming: 5 bases; junction bases outside the gene matches: 6. CDR1 DFQATT and CDR2 SNEGSKA come from the germline V gene (reference sequence). The CDR3 sequence is 15 residues long. CDR3 nucleotides: TGCAGTGCTAGAGATCGACTAGCGGGAAACAACGAGCAGTACTTC. The encoded protein is CSARDRLAGNNEQYF.

Note on this clonotype: The final CDR3 position lacks the conserved phenylalanine or tryptophan, pointing to a likely read error. The DNA is left out, because the CDR3 cannot be placed on it with certainty; the CDR3 is given as TCRdb lists it. The rearrangement joins TRBV5-1 to TRBJ1-4; the table's D call, TRBD1, has no DNA check behind it. Ends included, the CDR3 has 14 residues. Germline V gives CDR1 SGHRS, CDR2 YFSETQ. CDR3 sequence: CASSLGQGNEKLFI.

About this clonotype itself: Given a much more abundant clone one base away, this may be a read error. The gene calls are TRBV28 and TRBJ2-1; no firm D call. The CDR3 has 11 residues. In germline, CDR1 is MDHEN, CDR2 SYDVKM. The CDR3 here is CAGSLSNEQFF. The CDR3 DNA reads as TGTGCCGGCAGTTTATCGAATGAGCAGTTCTTC. Filled out from reference TRBV28 and TRBJ2-1, the complete variable domain reads DVKVTQSSRYLVKRTGEKVFLECVQDMDHENMFWYRQDPGLGLRLIYFSYDVKMKEKGDIPEGYSVSREKKERFSLILESASTNQTSMYLCAGSLSNEQFFGPGTRLTVL.

This clonotype occurred many times. The V call is TRBV2, the J call TRBJ2-7; perhaps TRBD2 as D (5 bases). The CDR3 covers 12 residues. Trimming shortened V by 3 bases and J by 4 bases, and 7 bases separated the two germline ends. Germline assignment: CDR1 SNHLY and CDR2 FYNNEI. CDR3 DNA: TGTGCCAGCAGTGATTCGGGGTACGAGCAGTACTTC. Amino acids: CASSDSGYEQYF.

On this clonotype: At one end, the junction sequence differs from germline, possibly due to a read error. The V call is TRBV7-2, the J call TRBJ2-3; D perhaps matches TRBD2 (6 bases). Germline V CDR1 and CDR2: SGHTA, FQGNSA. The CDR3 is 16 amino acids. DNA of the CDR3: TGTGCCAGCAGCTCGCAACCAGGACTAAACACAGGTACGCAGTATTTT. This translates into CASSSQPGLNTGTQYF.

Worth noting for this clonotype: A much larger clone sits a single nucleotide away, making a read error possible. The chain joins TRBV20-1 to TRBJ2-5; maybe TRBD2 (6 bases). The CDR3 contains 11 residues. The germline V gene encodes CDR1 DFQATT and CDR2 SNEGSKA (reference sequence). V lost 7 bases and J 5 bases, leaving 11 bases between the germline ends. CDR3 sequence: CSVRRGETQYF. The CDR3 nucleotides read TGCAGTGTACGCCGGGGGGAGACCCAGTACTTC.

This clonotype was seen ten or more times. This chain uses TRBV11-2 with TRBJ2-7; TRBD1 agrees at 7 bases. CDR3 size: 16 residues. Germline lookup yields CDR1 SGHAT and CDR2 FQNNGV. The V gene end was trimmed by 3 bases and the J gene end by 5 bases; junction bases not matched to a gene: 13. The CDR3, as DNA: TGTGCCAGCAGCTTGGACCCGACAGGGAGTGGGAACGAGCAGTACTTC. It codes for CASSLDPTGSGNEQYF.

The chain has TRBV29-1 and TRBJ1-6, with no clear D. CDR1 and CDR2 from the germline V gene are SQVTM and ANQGSEA. The CDR3 extends over 18 amino acids. V dropped 1 base and J dropped 0 bases, with 16 bases sitting between them. Here the CDR3 reads CSVEARGSSSSYNSPLHF. For the CDR3, the DNA is TGCAGCGTTGAAGCCCGCGGATCGAGTAGCTCCTATAATTCACCCCTCCACTTT. Variable domain in full (rest from reference TRBV29-1 and TRBJ1-6): SAVISQKPSRDICQRGTSLTIQCQVDSQVTMMFWYRQQPGQSLTLIATANQGSEATYESGFVIDKFPISRPNLTFSTLTVSNMSPEDSSIYLCSVEARGSSSSYNSPLHFGNGTRLTVT.

Comments on this clonotype: This sequence may be a read error, since a much larger clone differs from it by one base. The rearrangement uses TRBV11-3 and TRBJ2-1; 13 bases map to TRBD2. The CDR3 contains 17 residues. Germline V gives CDR1 SGHNT, CDR2 YENEEA. In DNA form, the CDR3 reads TGTGCCAGCGGCTTACAGATAAGGACTAGCGGGAGAAATGAGCAGTTCTTC. It translates to CASGLQIRTSGRNEQFF.

This clonotype was recorded a few times. V is TRBV5-1 and J is TRBJ2-5; perhaps D is TRBD1 or TRBD2 (5 bases each). There are 15 residues in the CDR3. The germline V gene encodes CDR1 SGHRS and CDR2 YFSETQ. V was pared by 0 bases and J by 1 base, with 10 bases between. CDR3 in DNA: TGCGCCAGCAGCTTGGCTGCCGGGACCCAAGAGACCCAGTACTTC. This gives the protein CASSLAAGTQETQYF.

The chain couples TRBV28 to TRBJ2-7; D is tentatively TRBD1 or TRBD2 (5 bases each). V shed 10 bases and J shed 0 bases, with 16 bases lying between them. The germline CDR1 and CDR2 sequences are MDHEN and SYDVKM. The CDR3 is made up of 14 amino acids. This CDR3 reads CATLGTVGSYEQYF. CDR3 bases: TGTGCCACCCTGGGGACGGTAGGCTCCTACGAGCAGTACTTC.

This clonotype was seen ten or more times. The chain couples TRBV5-4 to TRBJ2-1; the D gene is possibly TRBD2 (6 bases). Germline values: CDR1 SGHNT, CDR2 YYREEE (reference sequence). The CDR3 spans 14 residues. The V gene lost 0 bases and the J gene lost 5 bases, with 9 bases spanning the gap. CDR3 DNA: TGTGCCAGCAGCTTGGGCGGGACCAACAATGAGCAGTTCTTC. Translating gives CASSLGGTNNEQFF.

This clonotype was detected many times. J is TRBJ2-7 and V is TRBV29-1; D perhaps matches TRBD2 (6 bases). The CDR3 spans 13 residues. V was pared by 0 bases and J by 4 bases, with 10 bases between. Germline CDR1 and CDR2: SQVTM and ANQGSEA. In DNA form, the CDR3 reads TGCAGCGTTGAAGAACTAGCAGGGTACGAGCAGTACTTC. It specifies CSVEELAGYEQYF.

Comment on this clonotype: A far larger clone is one nucleotide away, so this likely arose from a read error. The V and J genes are TRBV14 and TRBJ1-4; no reliable D call. The DNA end is a closer match to TRBJ2-3, so the J assignment may be wrong. Germline CDR1 is SGHDN and CDR2 is FVKESK. CDR3 length: 13 residues. CDR3 nucleotide sequence: TGTGCCAGCGGCCAAGTTCTAGGAGTTGCGCAGTATTTT. Encoded protein: CASGQVLGVAQYF.

Ten or more counts support this clonotype. This chain's CDR3 is CSVGLVSSYNEQFF. The CDR3 bases are TGCAGCGTTGGACTAGTAAGCTCCTACAATGAGCAGTTCTTC. The chain links TRBV29-1 to TRBJ2-1; maybe TRBD2 (6 bases). Per germline, CDR1 SQVTM and CDR2 ANQGSEA. The V gene lost 4 bases and the J gene lost 0 bases, with 10 bases spanning the gap. This CDR3 region has 14 residues.

Concerning this clonotype: With a much larger clone just one base away, this may be a read error. This rearrangement joins TRBV2 to TRBJ1-2, with D uncertain. V lost 8 bases and J lost 1, with 14 bases in between. There are 14 residues in the CDR3. Germline-derived CDR1 and CDR2 are SNHLY and FYNNEI. The chain's CDR3 is CASGASNYNYGYTF. The CDR3 DNA sequence: TGTGCCAGCGGAGCCTCTAATTATAACTATGGCTACACCTTC.

This clonotype appeared many times. V usage is TRBV12-3 or TRBV12-4 and J usage is TRBJ1-1, with D possibly being TRBD1 (5 bases). Trimming took 2 bases from V and 1 from J, leaving 11 bases between them. The CDR3 consists of 15 residues. DNA for the CDR3: TGTGCCAGCAGTTTAAACCGGACACCGAACACTGAAGCTTTCTTT. As protein: CASSLNRTPNTEAFF.

This clonotype was recorded at least ten times. The V gene is TRBV20-1, the J gene TRBJ2-2; TRBD2 matches 7 bases. The CDR3 is 15 residues long. With V trimmed by 6 bases and J by 0 bases, 7 bases remained unmatched. Germline CDR1 is DFQATT and CDR2 is SNEGSKA (reference sequence). The CDR3 loop reads CSAYRSGANTGELFF. Written as DNA, the CDR3 is TGCAGTGCGTACAGAAGCGGGGCGAACACCGGGGAGCTGTTTTTT.

Ten or more counts support this clonotype. V is TRBV29-1 and J is TRBJ2-2, with D perhaps TRBD1 (5 bases). The CDR3 contains 14 residues. Deletions cut 1 base from V and 2 bases from J, with 8 bases between. Germline V gene lookup returns CDR1 SQVTM and CDR2 ANQGSEA. The CDR3 protein is CSVEAGLNTGELFF. The CDR3 nucleotides are TGCAGCGTTGAAGCAGGGTTAAACACCGGGGAGCTGTTTTTT.

In this sample, this clonotype turned up many times. The chain employs TRBV6-6 and TRBJ1-4; 10 bases line up with TRBD1. Trimming at V came to 1 base and at J to 8 bases, leaving 7 bases not matched to a gene. Germline V gene data show CDR1 as MNHNY and CDR2 as SVGAGI (reference sequence). The CDR3 length is 16 residues. The CDR3 DNA reads TGTGCCAGCAGTTACTTAGACAGGGGGCTGAACGAAAAACTGTTTTTT. This gives the protein CASSYLDRGLNEKLFF.

This clonotype was seen ten or more times. This sequence joins TRBV2 and TRBJ1-1; D remains ambiguous. V dropped 4 bases and J dropped 3 bases, with 15 bases sitting between them. Germline V gene sequence: CDR1 SNHLY, CDR2 FYNNEI. The CDR3 loop spans 15 amino acids. The CDR3 DNA reads as TGTGCCAGCAGTGTTCTACCCTGGTGGCACACTGAAGCTTTCTTT. Translated, it gives CASSVLPWWHTEAFF.

This clonotype turned up a few times. A read error may be the cause here, since a much bigger clone is one base away. The V gene is TRBV12-3 or TRBV12-4, the J gene TRBJ2-1; D is uncertain. This CDR3 is built from 13 residues. The CDR3 DNA reads as TGTGCCGGCAGTTTGGTCCCCGAAAATGAGCAGTTCTTC. Its protein product is CAGSLVPENEQFF.

This clonotype appeared many times. This chain links TRBV11-1 with TRBJ2-1; TRBD2 aligns across 12 bases. Germline values: CDR1 SGHAT, CDR2 FQDESV (reference sequence). This CDR3 comprises 18 residues. Trimming at V came to 5 bases and at J to 9 bases, leaving 17 bases not matched to a gene. The CDR3 DNA reads as TGTGCCAGCAGCCAAGTCCCGTGGACTAGCGGGAACCGAGGTGAGCAGTTCTTC. Translated: CASSQVPWTSGNRGEQFF.

The sample holds many counts of this clonotype. This chain uses TRBV15 with TRBJ1-1; TRBD1 matches at 8 bases. Germline CDR1 reads LNHNV; CDR2 reads YYDKDF (reference sequence). The CDR3 runs 16 residues. V was clipped by 1 base and J by 2 bases; unmatched bases: 6. The CDR3 protein is CATSRADRGLNTEAFF. Here the CDR3 DNA reads TGTGCCACCAGCAGAGCAGACAGGGGCCTAAACACTGAAGCTTTCTTT. The complete variable domain, with remaining parts taken from reference TRBV15 and TRBJ1-1, reads DAMVIQNPRYQVTQFGKPVTLSCSQTLNHNVMYWYQQKSSQAPKLLFHYYDKDFNNEADTPDNFQSRRPNTSFCFLDIRSPGLGDTAMYLCATSRADRGLNTEAFFGQGTRLTVV.

The chain uses TRBV18 and TRBJ1-4; D is unclear. Germline CDR1 and CDR2: KGHSH and LQKENI. Trimming shortened V by 1 base and J by 8 bases, and 8 bases separated the two germline ends. This CDR3 region has 13 residues. The DNA of the CDR3 is TGTGCCAGCTCACCACTGAGGAGGGAAAAACTGTTTTTT. Translation gives CASSPLRREKLFF.

The chain recombines TRBV3-1 with TRBJ2-4; 9 nucleotides agree with TRBD1. V lost 6 bases to trimming and J lost 0 bases; unmatched junction nucleotides: 9. Germline lookup yields CDR1 LGHDT and CDR2 YNNKEL (reference sequence). The length of the CDR3 is 17 residues. This chain's CDR3 is CASSRNPDRGAKNIQYF. The CDR3 DNA sequence: TGTGCCAGCAGTCGAAATCCGGACAGGGGAGCCAAAAACATTCAGTACTTC.

In regard to this clonotype: This may come from a read error, since a much larger clone is one base off. CDR3 nucleotides: TGTGCCAGCAGTCCGCCGGCAGGGTTCGAGACCCAGTACTTC. It encodes CASSPPAGFETQYF. V usage is TRBV12-3 or TRBV12-4 and J usage is TRBJ2-5, with D maybe TRBD1 (5 bases). The CDR3 has 14 amino acids. Trimming left V 5 bases short and J 5 bases short, with 15 bases between.